These T cell receptor beta chains were read from a single sample in a study of OX40 agonist ivuxolimab in advanced cancers. The repertoire was sequenced with immunoSEQ multiplex PCR; TCRdb's copy has only in-frame clones and lacks some. The sample consists of tens of thousands of clones, roughly 91% of them appearing once. The sequencing here drew on CD4+ or CD8+ T cells sorted from blood, taken in a trial of the OX40 agonist ivuxolimab. Source of these receptors: an adult with an advanced solid tumor such as melanoma, head and neck, liver or kidney cancer. The CDR3 runs from the conserved cysteine through the conserved F or W. D genes are given only for firm matches. A clone size is listed for some rows: how often the clone was seen (once, few, many), or a class if it is expanded.

clone_size | j_call | v_call | d_call | cdr3_aa | cdr3_nt
- | TRBJ1-3 | TRBV9 | - | CASSVESGGSSGNTIYF | TGTGCCAGCAGCGTAGAATCCGGCGGAAGCTCTGGAAACACCATATATTTT
- | TRBJ2-1 | TRBV11-1 | - | CASSLALDEQFF | TGTGCCAGCAGCTTAGCGCTTGATGAGCAGTTCTTC
- | TRBJ1-4 | TRBV7-2 | TRBD1 | CASSPLRGVNEKLFF | TGTGCCAGCAGCCCTCTCAGGGGGGTTAATGAAAAACTGTTTTTT
- | TRBJ2-5 | TRBV5-1 | - | CASSLAGGVGETQYF | TGCGCCAGCAGCTTGGCCGGAGGAGTAGGCGAGACCCAGTACTTC
- | TRBJ2-2 | TRBV19 | - | CASTTLTGELFF | TGTGCCAGTACCACATTAACCGGGGAGCTGTTTTTT
once | TRBJ1-5 | TRBV30 | - | CAWSPMGVGNQPQHF | TGTGCCTGGAGTCCCATGGGGGTTGGCAATCAGCCCCAGCATTTT
- | TRBJ2-5 | TRBV5-1 | TRBD2 | CASSALGGGTETQYF | TGCGCCAGCAGCGCCCTGGGCGGGGGTACAGAGACCCAGTACTTC
- | TRBJ2-3 | TRBV29-1 | TRBD1 | CSVSRDSPSLDTQYF | TGCAGCGTCTCGAGGGACAGTCCATCTCTGGATACGCAGTATTTT
- | TRBJ2-3 | TRBV19 | TRBD2 | CASTNSGGGDTQYF | TGTGCCAGTACCAATAGCGGGGGTGGAGATACGCAGTATTTT
- | TRBJ1-5 | TRBV28 | - | CASRAPLGPQHF | TGTGCCAGCAGGGCGCCCTTAGGTCCCCAGCATTTT
- | TRBJ1-1 | TRBV29-1 | - | CSVAEHPNTEAFF | TGCAGCGTTGCGGAACACCCGAACACTGAAGCTTTCTTT
- | TRBJ1-5 | TRBV28 | - | CASSFSDYSNQPQHF | TGTGCCAGCAGTTTTTCAGACTATAGCAATCAGCCCCAGCATTTT
few | TRBJ1-2 | TRBV6-1 | TRBD1 | CASRLTGGGGYTF | TGTGCCAGCAGGCTTACAGGGGGCGGCGGCTACACCTTC
- | TRBJ2-2 | TRBV15 | - | CATSRDKGRGVTGELFF | TGTGCCACCAGCAGAGATAAGGGCAGGGGAGTCACCGGGGAGCTGTTTTTT
- | TRBJ1-1 | TRBV6-5 | TRBD1 | CASRQGQGITEAFF | TGTGCCAGCAGGCAAGGACAGGGAATTACTGAAGCTTTCTTT
- | TRBJ2-5 | TRBV11-2 | - | CASSDLVQETQYF | TGTGCCAGCAGCGACCTCGTCCAAGAGACCCAGTACTTC
once | TRBJ1-4 | TRBV5-1 | - | CASSLGQNNEKLFF | TGCGCCAGCAGCTTGGGACAGAATAATGAAAAACTGTTTTTT
- | TRBJ1-1 | TRBV2 | - | CASSVARVGTEAFF | TGTGCCAGCAGTGTAGCCAGGGTGGGCACTGAAGCTTTCTTT
- | TRBJ1-2 | TRBV6-5 | - | CASSYDSGVGGYTF | TGTGCCAGCAGTTACGACTCAGGGGTTGGTGGCTACACCTTC
- | TRBJ1-1 | TRBV7-8 | - | CASSLLLGNTEAFF | TGTGCCAGCAGCTTACTTTTGGGGAACACTGAAGCTTTCTTT
once | TRBJ2-5 | TRBV18 | TRBD2 | CASSGVWTSGGSQETQYF | TGTGCCAGCTCAGGGGTGTGGACTAGCGGGGGGTCACAAGAGACCCAGTACTTC
- | TRBJ2-1 | TRBV11-3 | - | CASSSTETEQFF | TGTGCCAGCAGCTCGACAGAAACTGAGCAGTTCTTC
- | TRBJ1-1 | TRBV4-1 | - | CASSGPLRNTEAFF | TGCGCCAGCAGCGGACCCCTTAGGAACACTGAAGCTTTCTTT
- | TRBJ2-2 | TRBV9 | - | CASSVGTARTGELFF | TGTGCCAGCAGCGTCGGGACCGCTAGGACCGGGGAGCTGTTTTTT
- | TRBJ1-3 | TRBV18 | - | CASSPEVVQFGNTIYF | TGTGCCAGCTCACCAGAGGTGGTACAGTTTGGAAACACCATATATTTT
- | TRBJ2-3 | TRBV5-5 | TRBD2 | CASSPEGLAGGHQYF | TGTGCCAGCAGCCCCGAGGGACTAGCGGGGGGGCATCAGTATTTT
- | TRBJ1-1 | TRBV20-1 | - | CSAGEVTEAFF | TGCAGTGCGGGGGAAGTGACTGAAGCTTTCTTT
- | TRBJ1-4 | TRBV10-2 | - | CASSELRGPGEKLFF | TGCGCCAGCAGTGAGCTGAGAGGGCCGGGGGAAAAACTGTTTTTT
- | TRBJ2-5 | TRBV6-6 | TRBD1 | CASRKTGGETQYF | TGTGCCAGCAGAAAGACAGGGGGAGAGACCCAGTACTTC
- | TRBJ2-1 | TRBV19 | - | CASTGGPHEQFF | TGTGCCAGTACCGGGGGGCCCCATGAGCAGTTCTTC
- | TRBJ1-6 | TRBV10-2 | TRBD1 | CASSEFRDRGFSPLHF | TGCGCCAGCAGTGAGTTCCGGGACAGGGGATTTTCACCCCTCCACTTT
once | TRBJ1-1 | TRBV5-8 | - | CASSLAQGQNTEAFF | TGTGCCAGCAGCTTGGCCCAAGGGCAGAACACTGAAGCTTTCTTT
- | TRBJ2-2 | TRBV10-1 | - | CASSPPGLGELFF | TGCGCCAGCAGTCCACCGGGCCTCGGAGAGCTGTTTTTT
- | TRBJ1-4 | TRBV28 | TRBD1 | CASSLWGQLNEKLFF | TGTGCCAGCAGTTTGTGGGGACAGCTAAATGAAAAACTGTTTTTT
- | TRBJ1-1 | TRBV5-1 | - | CASRSFTALNTEAFF | TGCGCCAGCAGAAGTTTTACAGCCCTTAACACTGAAGCTTTCTTT
- | TRBJ1-2 | TRBV18 | - | CASSPLPLADYGYTF | TGTGCCAGCTCACCTTTACCCCTGGCGGACTATGGCTACACCTTC
- | TRBJ1-6 | TRBV30 | - | CAWDPNVNSPLHF | TGTGCCTGGGACCCGAACGTTAATTCACCCCTCCACTTT
- | TRBJ1-2 | TRBV9 | TRBD1 | CASSVGGPGGPLMGYTF | TGTGCCAGCAGCGTAGGCGGGCCAGGGGGGCCCCTTATGGGCTACACCTTC
- | TRBJ1-4 | TRBV6-1 | - | CASSEQGTLPTILFF | TGTGCCAGCAGTGAACAGGGGACGCTCCCTACGATACTGTTTTTT
- | TRBJ2-1 | TRBV2 | - | CASMKDRTGEQFF | TGTGCCAGCATGAAAGACAGGACGGGTGAGCAGTTCTTC
- | TRBJ2-2 | TRBV11-2 | TRBD1 | CASSSQGTNTGELFF | TGTGCCAGCAGCTCACAGGGGACGAACACCGGGGAGCTGTTTTTT